This T cell receptor (beta chain) is drawn from a study of blood T cell repertoires in COVID-19. The table came from immunoSEQ multiplex PCR; TCRdb's copy has only in-frame clones and leaves some out. The sample has over 110,000 clones; approximately 89% are singletons. The V segment lost 4 bases and the J segment 0 bases; nucleotides outside the gene matches: 4. The CDR3 loop spans 15 amino acids. In germline, CDR1 is LGHNA, CDR2 YSLEER. Comments on this clone: This sample also contains other DNA sequences that code for the same CDR3.

The sequencing sample was made of peripheral blood. V and J are TRBV4-3 and TRBJ1-1; the match to TRBD1 covers 8 bases. The TCR originated in a human donor in a cohort sampled during active COVID-19. CDR3 nucleotide sequence: TGCGCCAGCAGCCCAGGACAGGGCCTGAACACTGAAGCTTTCTTT. Residues: CASSPGQGLNTEAFF.